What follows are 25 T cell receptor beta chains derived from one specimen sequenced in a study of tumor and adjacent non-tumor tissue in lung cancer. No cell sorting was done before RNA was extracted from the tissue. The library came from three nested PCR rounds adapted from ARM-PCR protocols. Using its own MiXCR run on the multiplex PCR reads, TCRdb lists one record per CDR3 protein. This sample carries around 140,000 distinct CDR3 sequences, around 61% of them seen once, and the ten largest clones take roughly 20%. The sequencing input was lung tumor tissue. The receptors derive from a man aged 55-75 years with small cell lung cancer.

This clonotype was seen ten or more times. The CDR3 protein is CASSHILAGGPYPLYEQYF. CDR3 coding DNA: TGTGCCAGCAGTCACATACTAGCGGGAGGGCCATATCCTCTCTACGAGCAGTACTTC. The chain recombines TRBV6-8 with TRBJ2-7; 13 nucleotides align to TRBD2. Looked up from germline, CDR1 is MNHGY and CDR2 is SAAAGT. J gave up 3 bases and V 5 bases, and 16 bases lay outside the gene matches. The CDR3 covers 19 residues.

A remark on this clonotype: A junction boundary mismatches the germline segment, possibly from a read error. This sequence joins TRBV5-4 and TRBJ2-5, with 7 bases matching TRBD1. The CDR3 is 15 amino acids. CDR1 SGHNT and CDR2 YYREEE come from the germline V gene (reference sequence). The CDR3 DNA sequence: TGTGCCAGCAGTCGACAGGGTATAGGCCAAGAGATCCAGTACTTC. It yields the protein CASSRQGIGQEIQYF.

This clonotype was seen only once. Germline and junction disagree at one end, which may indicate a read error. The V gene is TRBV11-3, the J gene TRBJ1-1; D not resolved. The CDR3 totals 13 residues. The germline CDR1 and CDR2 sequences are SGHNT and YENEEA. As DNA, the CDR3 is TGTGCCAGCAGCTTAACAGAGAACACTAAAGCTTTCTTT. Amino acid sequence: CASSLTENTKAFF.

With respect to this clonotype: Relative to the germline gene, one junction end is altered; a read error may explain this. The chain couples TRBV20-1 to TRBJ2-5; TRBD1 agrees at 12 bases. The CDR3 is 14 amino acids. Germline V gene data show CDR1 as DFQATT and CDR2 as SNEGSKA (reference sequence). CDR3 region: CSAWDRGQGETQYF. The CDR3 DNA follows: TGCAGTGCATGGGACAGGGGGCAGGGGGAGACACAGTACTTC.

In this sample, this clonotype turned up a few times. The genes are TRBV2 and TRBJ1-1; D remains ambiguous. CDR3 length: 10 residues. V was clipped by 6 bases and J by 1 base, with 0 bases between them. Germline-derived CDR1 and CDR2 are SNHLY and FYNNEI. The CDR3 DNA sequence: TGTGCCAGCAGGAACACTGAAGCTTTCTTT. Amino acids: CASRNTEAFF.

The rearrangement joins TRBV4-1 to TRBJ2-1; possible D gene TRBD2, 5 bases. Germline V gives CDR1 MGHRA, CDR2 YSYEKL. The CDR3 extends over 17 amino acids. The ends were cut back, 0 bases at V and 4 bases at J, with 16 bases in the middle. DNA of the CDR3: TGCGCCAGCAGCCAAGAAAAGTACGCCGGGGAATACAATGAGCAGTTCTTC. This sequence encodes CASSQEKYAGEYNEQFF.

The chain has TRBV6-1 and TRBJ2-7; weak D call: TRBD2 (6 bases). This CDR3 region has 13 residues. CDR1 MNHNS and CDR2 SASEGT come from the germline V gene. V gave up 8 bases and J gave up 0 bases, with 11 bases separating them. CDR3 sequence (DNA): TGTGCCAGCGGCGGGGCCCTCTCCTACGAGCAGTACTTC. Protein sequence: CASGGALSYEQYF.

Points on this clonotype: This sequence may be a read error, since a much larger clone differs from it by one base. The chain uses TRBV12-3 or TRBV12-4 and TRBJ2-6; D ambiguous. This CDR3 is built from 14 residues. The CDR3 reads CASNQVSGVNVLTF. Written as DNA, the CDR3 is TGTGCCAGCAATCAGGTCTCTGGGGTCAACGTCCTGACTTTC.

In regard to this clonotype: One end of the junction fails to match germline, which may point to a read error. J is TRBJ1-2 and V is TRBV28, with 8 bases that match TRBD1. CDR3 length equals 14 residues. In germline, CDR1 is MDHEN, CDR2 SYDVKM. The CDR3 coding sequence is TGTGCCAACAGTTTCAGGGGGCACAACTATGGCTACACCTTC. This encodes CANSFRGHNYGYTF.

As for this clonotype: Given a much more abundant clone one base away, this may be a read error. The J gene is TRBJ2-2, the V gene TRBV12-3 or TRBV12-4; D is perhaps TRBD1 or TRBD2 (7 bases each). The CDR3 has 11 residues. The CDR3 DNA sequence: TGTGCCAGCAGTCAGGGGGGGGAGCTGTTATTT. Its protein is CASSQGGELLF.

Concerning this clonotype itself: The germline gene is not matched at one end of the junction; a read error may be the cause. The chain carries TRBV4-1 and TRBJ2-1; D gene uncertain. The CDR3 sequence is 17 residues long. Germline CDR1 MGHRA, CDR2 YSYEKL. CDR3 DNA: TGCGCCAGCAGCGAAGAGGTATCTGGACCCCTATCCGATGGGCAGTTCTTC. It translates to CASSEEVSGPLSDGQFF.

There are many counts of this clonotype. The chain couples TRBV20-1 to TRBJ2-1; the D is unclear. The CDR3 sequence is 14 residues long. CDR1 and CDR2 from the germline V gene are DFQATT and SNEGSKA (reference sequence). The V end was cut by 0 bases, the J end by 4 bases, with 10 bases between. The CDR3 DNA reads TGCAGTGCTAGAGATGGGCTAACTTACAATGAGCAGTTCTTC. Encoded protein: CSARDGLTYNEQFF.

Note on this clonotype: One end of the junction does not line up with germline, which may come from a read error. The CDR3: CASSSDRVYSYTF. The CDR3 DNA is TGTGCCAGCAGCTCAGACAGGGTCTATAGCTACACCTTC. The V call is TRBV11-2, the J call TRBJ1-2; 7 positions agree with TRBD1. There are 13 residues in the CDR3. From germline, CDR1 is SGHAT and CDR2 FQNNGV.

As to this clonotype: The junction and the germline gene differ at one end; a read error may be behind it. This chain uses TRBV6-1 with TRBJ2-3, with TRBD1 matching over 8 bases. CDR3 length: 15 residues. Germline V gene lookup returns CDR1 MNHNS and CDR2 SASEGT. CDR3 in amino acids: CASSSGQAFVYTKYF. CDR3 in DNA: TGTGCCAGCAGCTCGGGACAGGCCTTTGTTTATACGAAGTATTTT.

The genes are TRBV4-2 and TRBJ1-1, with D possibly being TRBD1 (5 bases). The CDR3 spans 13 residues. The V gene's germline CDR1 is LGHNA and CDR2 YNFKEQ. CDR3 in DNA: TGTACCAACAGGCCCAGGGACAACACTGAAGCTTTCTTT. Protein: CTNRPRDNTEAFF.

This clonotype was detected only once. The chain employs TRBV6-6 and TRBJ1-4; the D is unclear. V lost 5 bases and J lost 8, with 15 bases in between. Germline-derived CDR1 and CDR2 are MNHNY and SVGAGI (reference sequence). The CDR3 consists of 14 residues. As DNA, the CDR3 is TGTGCCAGCAGTCGGTTGGAGGCGCGGGAAAAACTGTTTTTT. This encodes CASSRLEAREKLFF.

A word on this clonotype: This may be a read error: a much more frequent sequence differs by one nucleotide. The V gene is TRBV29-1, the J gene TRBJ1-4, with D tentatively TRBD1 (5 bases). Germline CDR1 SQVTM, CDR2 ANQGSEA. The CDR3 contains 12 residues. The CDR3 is CSFERGAGGLFF. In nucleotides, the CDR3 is TGCAGCTTTGAACGGGGTGCCGGGGGACTGTTTTTT.

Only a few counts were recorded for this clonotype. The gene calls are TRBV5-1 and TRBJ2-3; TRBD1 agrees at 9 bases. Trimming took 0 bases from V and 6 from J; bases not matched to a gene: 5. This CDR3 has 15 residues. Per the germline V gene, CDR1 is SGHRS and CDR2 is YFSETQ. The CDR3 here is CASSLGGTGLDTQYF. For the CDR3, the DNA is TGCGCCAGCAGCTTGGGTGGGACAGGGTTGGATACGCAGTATTTT.

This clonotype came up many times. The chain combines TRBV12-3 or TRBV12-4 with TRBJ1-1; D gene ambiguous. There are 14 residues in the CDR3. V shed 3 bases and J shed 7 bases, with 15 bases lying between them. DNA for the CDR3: TGTGCCAGCAGTTTCGGCACGCGAGGGAATGAAGCTTTCTTT. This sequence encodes CASSFGTRGNEAFF.

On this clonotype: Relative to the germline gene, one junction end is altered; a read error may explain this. The CDR3 sequence: CASSAYARDTDTQFF. The DNA of the CDR3 is TGTGCCAGTAGTGCTTATGCGCGGGACACAGATACGCAGTTTTTT. The chain uses TRBV6-1 and TRBJ2-3; D possibly uses TRBD1 or TRBD2 (6 bases each). The CDR3 covers 15 residues. Germline-derived CDR1 and CDR2 are MNHNS and SASEGT.

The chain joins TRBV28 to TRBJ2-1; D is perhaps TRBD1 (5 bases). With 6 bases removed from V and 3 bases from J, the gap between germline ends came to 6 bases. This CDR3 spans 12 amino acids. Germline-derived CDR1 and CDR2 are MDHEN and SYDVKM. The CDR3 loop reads CASRGLYNEQFF. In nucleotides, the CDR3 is TGTGCCAGCAGGGGGCTCTACAATGAGCAGTTCTTC.

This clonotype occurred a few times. In DNA, the CDR3 is TGCAGTGCTACATCGGGAGGCCCCTACGAGCAGTACTTC. Protein product: CSATSGGPYEQYF. The J gene is TRBJ2-7, the V gene TRBV20-1; 7 nucleotides align to TRBD2. The length of the CDR3 is 13 residues. After removal of 4 bases from V and 2 bases from J, the junction contained 5 bases not matched to a gene. Per germline, CDR1 DFQATT and CDR2 SNEGSKA (reference sequence).

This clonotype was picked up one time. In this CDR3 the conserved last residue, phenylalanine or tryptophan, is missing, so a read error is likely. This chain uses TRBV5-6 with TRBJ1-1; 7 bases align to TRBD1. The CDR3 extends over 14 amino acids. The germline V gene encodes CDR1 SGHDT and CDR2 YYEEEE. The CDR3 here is CASSLKRYDREAFL. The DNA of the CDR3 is TGTGCCAGTAGCTTGAAGAGGTACGACAGGGAGGCTTTCTTA.

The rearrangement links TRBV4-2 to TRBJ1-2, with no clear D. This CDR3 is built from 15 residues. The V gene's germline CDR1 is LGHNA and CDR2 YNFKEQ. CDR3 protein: CVSSQELIVGYGYTF. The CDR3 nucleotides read TGTGTTAGCAGCCAAGAATTGATAGTGGGCTATGGCTACACCTTC.

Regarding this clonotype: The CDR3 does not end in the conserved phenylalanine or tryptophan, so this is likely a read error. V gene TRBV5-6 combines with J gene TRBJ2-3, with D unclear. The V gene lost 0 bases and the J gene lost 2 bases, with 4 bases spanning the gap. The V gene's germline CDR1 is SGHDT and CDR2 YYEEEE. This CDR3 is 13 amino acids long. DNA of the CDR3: TGTGCCAGCAGCTTGGCGTTCACAGATACGCAGTATATT. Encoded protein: CASSLAFTDTQYI.